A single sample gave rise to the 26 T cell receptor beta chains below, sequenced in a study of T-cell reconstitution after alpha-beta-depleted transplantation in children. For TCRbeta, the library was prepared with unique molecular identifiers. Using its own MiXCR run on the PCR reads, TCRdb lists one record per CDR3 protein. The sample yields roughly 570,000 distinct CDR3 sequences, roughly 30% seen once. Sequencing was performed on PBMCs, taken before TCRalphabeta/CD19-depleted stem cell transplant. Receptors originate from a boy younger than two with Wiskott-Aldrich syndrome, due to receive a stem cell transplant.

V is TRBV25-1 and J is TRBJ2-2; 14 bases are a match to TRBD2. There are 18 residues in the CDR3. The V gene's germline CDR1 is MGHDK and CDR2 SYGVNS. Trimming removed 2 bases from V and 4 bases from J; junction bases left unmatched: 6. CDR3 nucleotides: TGTGCCAGCAGTGAACGACTAGCGGGAGGGCCGGTCACCGGGGAGCTGTTTTTT. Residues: CASSERLAGGPVTGELFF.

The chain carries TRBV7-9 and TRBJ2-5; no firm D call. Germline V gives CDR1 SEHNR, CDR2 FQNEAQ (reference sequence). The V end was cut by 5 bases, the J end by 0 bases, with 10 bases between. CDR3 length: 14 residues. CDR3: CASSASTNQETQYF. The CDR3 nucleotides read TGTGCCAGCAGCGCGTCGACGAACCAAGAGACCCAGTACTTC.

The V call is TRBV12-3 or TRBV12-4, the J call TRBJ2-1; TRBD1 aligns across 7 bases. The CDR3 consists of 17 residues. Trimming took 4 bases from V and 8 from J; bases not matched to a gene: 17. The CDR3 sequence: CASSSATGKSQGHEQFF. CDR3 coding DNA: TGTGCCAGCAGTTCCGCGACAGGGAAATCCCAGGGCCATGAGCAGTTCTTC.

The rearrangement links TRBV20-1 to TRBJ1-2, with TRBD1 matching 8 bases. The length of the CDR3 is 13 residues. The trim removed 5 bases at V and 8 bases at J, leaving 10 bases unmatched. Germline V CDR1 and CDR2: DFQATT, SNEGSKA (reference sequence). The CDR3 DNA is TGCAGTGCTGCCGGGACAGGCGCTATGGGCTACACCTTC. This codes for CSAAGTGAMGYTF.

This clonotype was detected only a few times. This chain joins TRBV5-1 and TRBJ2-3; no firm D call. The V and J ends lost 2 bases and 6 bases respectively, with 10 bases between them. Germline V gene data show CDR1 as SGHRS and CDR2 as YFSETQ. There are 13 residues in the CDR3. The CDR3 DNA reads TGCGCCAGCAGCTTCCTGTTTCGCGATACGCAGTATTTT. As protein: CASSFLFRDTQYF. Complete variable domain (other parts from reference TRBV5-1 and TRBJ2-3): KAGVTQTPRYLIKTRGQQVTLSCSPISGHRSVSWYQQTPGQGLQFLFEYFSETQRNKGNFPGRFSGRQFSNSRSEMNVSTLELGDSALYLCASSFLFRDTQYFGPGTRLTVL.

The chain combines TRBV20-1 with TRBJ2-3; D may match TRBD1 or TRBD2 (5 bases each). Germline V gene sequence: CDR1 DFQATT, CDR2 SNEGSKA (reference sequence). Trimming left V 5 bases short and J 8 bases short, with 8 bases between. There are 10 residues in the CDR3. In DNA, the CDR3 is TGCAGTGCTCTGAGGGGTACGCAGTATTTT. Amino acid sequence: CSALRGTQYF.

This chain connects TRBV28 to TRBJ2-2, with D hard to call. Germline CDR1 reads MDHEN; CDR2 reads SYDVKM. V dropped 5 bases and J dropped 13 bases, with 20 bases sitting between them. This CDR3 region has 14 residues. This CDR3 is CASSTQWQNGGLFF. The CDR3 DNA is TGTGCCAGCAGTACCCAGTGGCAGAATGGTGGGCTGTTTTTT.

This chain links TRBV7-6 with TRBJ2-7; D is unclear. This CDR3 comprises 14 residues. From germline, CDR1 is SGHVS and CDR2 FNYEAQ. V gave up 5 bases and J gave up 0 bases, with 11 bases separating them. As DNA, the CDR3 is TGTGCCAGCAGCCGGTCCACACCCTCCTACGAGCAGTACTTC. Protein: CASSRSTPSYEQYF.

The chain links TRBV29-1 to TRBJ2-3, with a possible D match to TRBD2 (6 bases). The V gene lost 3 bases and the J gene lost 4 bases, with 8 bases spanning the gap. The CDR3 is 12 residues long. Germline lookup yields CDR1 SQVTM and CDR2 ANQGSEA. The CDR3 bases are TGCAGCGTTGAGGGCGGGGCAGATACGCAGTATTTT. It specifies CSVEGGADTQYF.

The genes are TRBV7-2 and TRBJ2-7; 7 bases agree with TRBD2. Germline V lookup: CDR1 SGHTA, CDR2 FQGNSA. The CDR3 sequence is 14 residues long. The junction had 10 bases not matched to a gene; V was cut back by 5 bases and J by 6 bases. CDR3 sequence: CASSIGLVRSEQYF. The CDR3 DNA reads TGTGCCAGCAGCATAGGACTAGTACGGAGCGAGCAGTACTTC.

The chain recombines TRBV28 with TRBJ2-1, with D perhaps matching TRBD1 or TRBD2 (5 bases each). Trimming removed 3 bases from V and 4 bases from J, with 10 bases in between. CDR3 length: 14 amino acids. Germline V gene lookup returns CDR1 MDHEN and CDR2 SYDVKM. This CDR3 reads CASSFRDAYNEQFF. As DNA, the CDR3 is TGTGCCAGCAGTTTCCGGGACGCATACAATGAGCAGTTCTTC.

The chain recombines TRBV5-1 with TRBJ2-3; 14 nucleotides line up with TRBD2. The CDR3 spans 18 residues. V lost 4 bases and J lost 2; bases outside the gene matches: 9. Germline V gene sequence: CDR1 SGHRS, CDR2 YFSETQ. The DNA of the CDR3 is TGCGCCAGCAGCGGGACCGGGACTAGCGGGGGAAACACAGATACGCAGTATTTT. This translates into CASSGTGTSGGNTDTQYF.

DNA of the CDR3: TGTGCCAGCAGTTACTACGGGGTCGGGCAGCCCCAGCATTTT. Translation gives CASSYYGVGQPQHF. The chain recombines TRBV6-2 or TRBV6-3 with TRBJ1-5; D not resolved. Trimming removed 1 base at V and 7 bases at J, with 11 bases between. Germline lookup yields CDR1 MNHEY and CDR2 SVGEGT. CDR3 size: 14 residues.

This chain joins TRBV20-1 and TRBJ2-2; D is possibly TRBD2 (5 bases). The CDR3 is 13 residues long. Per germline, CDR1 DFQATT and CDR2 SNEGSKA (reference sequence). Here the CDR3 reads CSPWEIHTGELFF. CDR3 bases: TGCAGCCCCTGGGAGATTCACACCGGGGAGCTGTTTTTT.

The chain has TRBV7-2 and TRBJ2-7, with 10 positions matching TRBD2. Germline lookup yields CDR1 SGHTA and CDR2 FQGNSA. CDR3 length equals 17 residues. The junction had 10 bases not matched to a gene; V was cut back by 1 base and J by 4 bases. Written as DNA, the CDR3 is TGTGCCAGCAGCTTAGTCATAGGGACTAGCGAGACTTACGAGCAGTACTTC. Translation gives CASSLVIGTSETYEQYF.

The CDR3 sequence is CASSPGGGSFYEQYF. The CDR3 DNA reads TGTGCCAGCAGCCCCGGCGGGGGGTCTTTCTACGAGCAGTACTTC. The rearrangement links TRBV7-9 to TRBJ2-7, with 8 nucleotides matching TRBD2. From germline, CDR1 is SEHNR and CDR2 FQNEAQ (reference sequence). V lost 5 bases and J lost 3; bases outside the gene matches: 9. CDR3 size: 15 residues.

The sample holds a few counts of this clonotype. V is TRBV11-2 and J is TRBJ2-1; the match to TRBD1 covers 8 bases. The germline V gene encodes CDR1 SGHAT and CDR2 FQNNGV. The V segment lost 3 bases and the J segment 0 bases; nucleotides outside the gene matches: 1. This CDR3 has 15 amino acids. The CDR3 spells CASSFDRGSYNEQFF. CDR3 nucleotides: TGTGCCAGCAGCTTCGACAGGGGCTCCTACAATGAGCAGTTCTTC.

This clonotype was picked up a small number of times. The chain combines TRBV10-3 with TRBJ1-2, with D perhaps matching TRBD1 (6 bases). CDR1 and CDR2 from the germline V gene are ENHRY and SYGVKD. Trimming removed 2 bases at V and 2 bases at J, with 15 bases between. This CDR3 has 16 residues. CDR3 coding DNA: TGTGCCATCAGTGAGGCCAACAGGGTGGAGAACTATGGCTACACCTTC. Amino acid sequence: CAISEANRVENYGYTF.

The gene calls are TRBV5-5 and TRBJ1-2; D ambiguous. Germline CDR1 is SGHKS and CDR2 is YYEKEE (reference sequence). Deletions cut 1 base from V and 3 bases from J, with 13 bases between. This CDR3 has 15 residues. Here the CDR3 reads CASSLLSRTDYGYTF. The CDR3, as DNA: TGTGCCAGCAGCTTGTTGTCGCGGACCGACTATGGCTACACCTTC.

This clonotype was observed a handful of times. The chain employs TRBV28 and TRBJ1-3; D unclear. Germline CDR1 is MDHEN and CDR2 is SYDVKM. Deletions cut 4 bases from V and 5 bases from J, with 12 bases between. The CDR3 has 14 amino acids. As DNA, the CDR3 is TGTGCCAGCAGTTCCTCGGGGAGGAGAAACACCATATATTTT. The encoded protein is CASSSSGRRNTIYF.

As DNA, the CDR3 is TGCGCCAGCACCCCCGTGGGGGGTTCGGAGACCCAGTACTTC. Its translation: CASTPVGGSETQYF. V is TRBV5-1 and J is TRBJ2-5, with D possibly matching TRBD2 (6 bases). Germline CDR1 reads SGHRS; CDR2 reads YFSETQ. The CDR3 covers 14 residues. V lost 6 bases, J lost 5 bases, and 17 bases lay in between.

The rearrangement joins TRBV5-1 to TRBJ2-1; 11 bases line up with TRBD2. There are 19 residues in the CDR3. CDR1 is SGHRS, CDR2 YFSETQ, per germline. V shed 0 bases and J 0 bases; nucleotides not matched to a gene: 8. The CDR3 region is CASSLEASGRTRSYNEQFF. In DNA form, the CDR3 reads TGCGCCAGCAGCTTGGAGGCTAGCGGGAGGACGCGCTCCTACAATGAGCAGTTCTTC. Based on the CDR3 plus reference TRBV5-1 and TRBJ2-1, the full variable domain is KAGVTQTPRYLIKTRGQQVTLSCSPISGHRSVSWYQQTPGQGLQFLFEYFSETQRNKGNFPGRFSGRQFSNSRSEMNVSTLELGDSALYLCASSLEASGRTRSYNEQFFGPGTRLTVL.

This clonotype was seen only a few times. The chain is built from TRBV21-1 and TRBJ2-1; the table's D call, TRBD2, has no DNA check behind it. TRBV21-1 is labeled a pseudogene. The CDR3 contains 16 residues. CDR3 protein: CASSRHSGRLYDEQFF. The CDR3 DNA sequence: TGTGCCAGCAGCAGACATAGCGGGAGGTTATACGATGAGCAGTTCTTC.

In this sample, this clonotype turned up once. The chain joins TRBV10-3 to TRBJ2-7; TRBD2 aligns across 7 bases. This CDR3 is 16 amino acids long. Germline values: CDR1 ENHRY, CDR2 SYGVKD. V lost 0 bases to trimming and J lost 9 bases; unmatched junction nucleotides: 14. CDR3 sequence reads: CAISESMHGGTNGQYF. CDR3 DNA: TGTGCCATCAGTGAGTCTATGCACGGGGGGACGAACGGGCAGTACTTC.

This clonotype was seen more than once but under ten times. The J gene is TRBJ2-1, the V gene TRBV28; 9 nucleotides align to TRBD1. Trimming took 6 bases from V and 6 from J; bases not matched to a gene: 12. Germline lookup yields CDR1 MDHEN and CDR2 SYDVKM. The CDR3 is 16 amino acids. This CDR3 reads CASRQTGTGRINEQFF. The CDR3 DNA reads TGTGCCAGCAGGCAAACCGGGACAGGGAGGATCAATGAGCAGTTCTTC. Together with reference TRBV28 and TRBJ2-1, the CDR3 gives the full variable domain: DVKVTQSSRYLVKRTGEKVFLECVQDMDHENMFWYRQDPGLGLRLIYFSYDVKMKEKGDIPEGYSVSREKKERFSLILESASTNQTSMYLCASRQTGTGRINEQFFGPGTRLTVL.

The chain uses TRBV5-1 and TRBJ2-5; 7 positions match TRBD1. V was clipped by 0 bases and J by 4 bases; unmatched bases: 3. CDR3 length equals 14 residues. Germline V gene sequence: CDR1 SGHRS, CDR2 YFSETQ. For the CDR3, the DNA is TGCGCCAGCAGCTTGGAGGGGGCGGGAGAGACCCAGTACTTC. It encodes CASSLEGAGETQYF. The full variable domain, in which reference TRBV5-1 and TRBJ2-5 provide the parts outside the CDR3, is KAGVTQTPRYLIKTRGQQVTLSCSPISGHRSVSWYQQTPGQGLQFLFEYFSETQRNKGNFPGRFSGRQFSNSRSEMNVSTLELGDSALYLCASSLEGAGETQYFGPGTRLLVL.